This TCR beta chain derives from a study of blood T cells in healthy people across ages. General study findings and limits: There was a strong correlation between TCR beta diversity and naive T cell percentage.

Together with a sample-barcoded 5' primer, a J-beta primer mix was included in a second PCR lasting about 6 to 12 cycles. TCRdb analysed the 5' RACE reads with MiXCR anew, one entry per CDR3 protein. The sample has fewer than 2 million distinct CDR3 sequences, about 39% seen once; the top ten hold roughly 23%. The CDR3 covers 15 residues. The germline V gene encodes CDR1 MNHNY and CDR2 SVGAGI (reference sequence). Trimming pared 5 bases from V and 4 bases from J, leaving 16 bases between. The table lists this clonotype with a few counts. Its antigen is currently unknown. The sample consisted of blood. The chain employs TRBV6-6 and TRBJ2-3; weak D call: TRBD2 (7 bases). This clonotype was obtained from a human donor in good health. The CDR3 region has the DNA TGTGCCAGCAGTCCCCGAGGGGGGGCCCCAGATACGCAGTATTTT. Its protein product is CASSPRGGAPDTQYF.